Below are 26 T cell receptor beta chains sequenced from a single sample in a study of blood T cell repertoires in COVID-19. Measured with immunoSEQ multiplex PCR; TCRdb has only the in-frame clones, and not every one. The sample consists of under 250,000 clones, approximately 90% of them appearing once. The sequenced sample was peripheral blood. The receptors come from a middle-aged woman with acute or convalescent COVID-19.

The rearrangement uses TRBV15 and TRBJ1-4, with 7 bases fitting TRBD1. Germline V gene data show CDR1 as LNHNV and CDR2 as YYDKDF (reference sequence). The CDR3 runs to 18 residues. V lost 1 base and J lost 6; bases outside the gene matches: 14. This chain's CDR3 is CATSRGRGGGETYEKLFF. For the CDR3, the DNA is TGTGCCACCAGCAGAGGCCGCGGAGGGGGCGAGACGTATGAAAAACTGTTTTTT.

The V and J genes are TRBV6-4 and TRBJ2-1, with 10 bases matching TRBD2. The CDR3 has 16 residues. The germline gives CDR1 MRHNA, CDR2 SNTAGT. Trimming cost V 7 bases and J 6 bases; bases outside gene matches: 12. The DNA of the CDR3 is TGTGCCAGCACCCAGGGGCCTAGCGGGGGAGCCAATGAGCAGTTCTTC. The encoded protein is CASTQGPSGGANEQFF.

The chain carries TRBV2 and TRBJ2-3; 10 bases align to TRBD2. There are 18 residues in the CDR3. The trim removed 4 bases at V and 0 bases at J, leaving 10 bases unmatched. In germline, CDR1 is SNHLY, CDR2 FYNNEI. The DNA of the CDR3 is TGTGCCAGCAGTGCAGGACTAGCGGCGAACCCTAGCACAGATACGCAGTATTTT. It encodes CASSAGLAANPSTDTQYF.

V usage is TRBV19 and J usage is TRBJ1-5; a possible D gene is TRBD1 (6 bases). The V and J ends lost 8 bases and 3 bases respectively, with 14 bases between them. There are 14 residues in the CDR3. The germline V gene encodes CDR1 LNHDA and CDR2 SQIVND (reference sequence). CDR3 region: CASFPGVYNQPQHF. The DNA of the CDR3 is TGTGCCAGTTTCCCAGGGGTGTACAATCAGCCCCAGCATTTT.

The chain recombines TRBV5-5 with TRBJ1-4; unclear D gene. CDR1 and CDR2 from the germline V gene are SGHKS and YYEKEE (reference sequence). The V end lost 4 bases, the J end lost 0 bases, and 10 bases lay between the germline ends. The length of the CDR3 is 15 residues. The CDR3 region is CASSLSDSTNEKLFF. Here the CDR3 DNA reads TGTGCCAGCAGCCTATCAGACTCAACTAATGAAAAACTGTTTTTT.

The chain uses TRBV6-6 and TRBJ1-6, with D possibly matching TRBD1 (6 bases). The germline V gene encodes CDR1 MNHNY and CDR2 SVGAGI (reference sequence). This CDR3 region has 14 residues. The V gene lost 6 bases and the J gene lost 10 bases, with 16 bases spanning the gap. CDR3 sequence reads: CASSTYREGSPLHF. The DNA for the CDR3 is TGTGCCAGCAGCACATACAGGGAGGGGTCACCCCTCCACTTT.

The chain links TRBV9 to TRBJ2-2; 12 positions agree with TRBD1. Looked up from germline, CDR1 is SGDLS and CDR2 is YYNGEE. With V trimmed by 3 bases and J by 6 bases, 6 bases remained unmatched. The CDR3 loop spans 16 amino acids. Written as DNA, the CDR3 is TGTGCCAGCAGCGCCCTGGGACAGGGGGCCCCCGGGGAGCTGTTTTTT. This translates into CASSALGQGAPGELFF.

This clone was seen only once. The chain recombines TRBV2 with TRBJ1-4, with a weak D call TRBD1 (5 bases). The CDR3 has 15 amino acids. Germline V gene data show CDR1 as SNHLY and CDR2 as FYNNEI. V lost 3 bases and J 4 bases, leaving 12 bases between the germline ends. Here the CDR3 reads CASSEGQGLNEKLFF. In DNA form, the CDR3 reads TGTGCCAGCAGTGAGGGGCAGGGACTTAATGAAAAACTGTTTTTT. Complete variable domain (other parts from reference TRBV2 and TRBJ1-4): EPEVTQTPSHQVTQMGQEVILRCVPISNHLYFYWYRQILGQKVEFLVSFYNNEISEKSEIFDDQFSVERPDGSNFTLKIRSTKLEDSAMYFCASSEGQGLNEKLFFGSGTQLSVL.

This clone was recorded once. The chain is built from TRBV11-2 and TRBJ1-2; a weak D match, TRBD1 (5 bases). There are 16 residues in the CDR3. The V gene's germline CDR1 is SGHAT and CDR2 FQNNGV. Deletions cut 2 bases from V and 1 base from J, with 14 bases between. The CDR3 region is CASSLYMTGDNYGYTF. CDR3 nucleotides: TGTGCCAGCAGCTTATATATGACGGGGGATAACTATGGCTACACCTTC.

This chain joins TRBV6-2 or TRBV6-3 and TRBJ2-3; possible D gene TRBD2, 5 bases. Trimming cost V 0 bases and J 4 bases, with 8 bases left between them. This CDR3 region has 14 residues. Germline CDR1 MNHEY, CDR2 SVGEGT. In DNA form, the CDR3 reads TGTGCCAGCAGTTACTCGGCCGGGGCAGATACGCAGTATTTT. Its protein product is CASSYSAGADTQYF.

The chain is built from TRBV7-6 and TRBJ2-1; TRBD2 agrees at 7 bases. CDR1 is SGHVS, CDR2 FNYEAQ, per germline. The ends lost 4 bases at V and 2 bases at J; junction bases unmatched: 5. The CDR3 is 15 residues long. Here the CDR3 DNA reads TGTGCCAGCAGCTCCTTTGGGGGGGCCTACAATGAGCAGTTCTTC. Protein: CASSSFGGAYNEQFF.

The chain is built from TRBV9 and TRBJ2-1; the D gene is possibly TRBD2 (5 bases). Germline assignment: CDR1 SGDLS and CDR2 YYNGEE. Trimming shortened V by 0 bases and J by 6 bases, and 10 bases separated the two germline ends. The CDR3 loop spans 14 amino acids. The CDR3 DNA sequence: TGTGCCAGCAGCGTAGCTGGCCGGGGCAATGAGCAGTTCTTC. This sequence encodes CASSVAGRGNEQFF.

CDR3 nucleotide sequence: TGTGCCAGCAGTAGGGGCCTAGTGGAGACCCAGTACTTC. Protein product: CASSRGLVETQYF. The V gene is TRBV6-2 or TRBV6-3, the J gene TRBJ2-5; possibly TRBD1 for D (5 bases). CDR1 and CDR2 from the germline V gene are MNHEY and SVGEGT. CDR3 length equals 13 residues. V lost 5 bases and J 5 bases, leaving 12 bases between the germline ends.

The J gene is TRBJ2-2, the V gene TRBV6-5; TRBD2 might be the D (5 bases). The germline V gene encodes CDR1 MNHEY and CDR2 SVGAGI. The V end was cut by 3 bases, the J end by 5 bases, with 10 bases between. The CDR3 is 14 amino acids. The CDR3 reads CASSYFRETGELFF. CDR3 bases: TGTGCCAGCAGTTATTTTCGGGAAACCGGGGAGCTGTTTTTT.

J is TRBJ2-7 and V is TRBV18; 7 bases fit TRBD1. CDR1 KGHSH and CDR2 LQKENI come from the germline V gene. The CDR3 spans 14 residues. Trimming took 3 bases from V and 1 from J; bases not matched to a gene: 3. CDR3 protein: CASSPRQGSYEQYV. The DNA for the CDR3 is TGTGCCAGCTCACCCCGACAGGGTTCCTACGAGCAGTACGTC.

J is TRBJ1-2 and V is TRBV18, with D perhaps matching TRBD1 (6 bases). Germline V gene data show CDR1 as KGHSH and CDR2 as LQKENI. The CDR3 runs to 16 residues. V gave up 0 bases and J gave up 4 bases, with 15 bases separating them. The CDR3 spells CASSPPGRGAGYGYTF. The CDR3 DNA is TGTGCCAGCTCACCACCGGGGAGGGGGGCTGGCTATGGCTACACCTTC. The whole variable domain, filled in from reference TRBV18 and TRBJ1-2, reads NAGVMQNPRHLVRRRGQEARLRCSPMKGHSHVYWYRQLPEEGLKFMVYLQKENIIDESGMPKERFSAEFPKEGPSILRIQQVVRGDSAAYFCASSPPGRGAGYGYTFGSGTRLTVV.

V and J are TRBV12-3 or TRBV12-4 and TRBJ2-4; D possibly corresponds to TRBD1 (5 bases). Trimming shortened V by 5 bases and J by 7 bases, and 12 bases separated the two germline ends. The CDR3 sequence is 13 residues long. CDR3 sequence: CASSPDSRNIQYF. The CDR3 bases are TGTGCCAGCAGTCCAGACAGTAGGAACATTCAGTACTTC.

This rearrangement joins TRBV30 to TRBJ2-3; 9 nucleotides match TRBD1. CDR1 is GTSNPN, CDR2 SVGIG, per germline (reference sequence). With 7 bases clipped from V and 1 base from J, the junction kept 6 bases outside the gene matches. The CDR3 loop spans 14 amino acids. CDR3 nucleotide sequence: TGTGCCTACCGAGACAGGGGGGGCACAGATACGCAGTATTTT. This encodes CAYRDRGGTDTQYF.

This rearrangement joins TRBV9 to TRBJ2-1, with D perhaps matching TRBD2 (6 bases). V lost 3 bases, J lost 5 bases, and 12 bases lay in between. The CDR3 runs 14 residues. The V gene's germline CDR1 is SGDLS and CDR2 YYNGEE. For the CDR3, the DNA is TGTGCCAGCAGCGACGCGGGGAGGCACAATGAGCAGTTCTTC. This sequence encodes CASSDAGRHNEQFF.

For the CDR3, the DNA is TGCGCCAGCAGTAAGGGGAGGACTAATGAAAAACTGTTTTTT. Translating gives CASSKGRTNEKLFF. The chain is built from TRBV5-1 and TRBJ1-4, with D maybe TRBD1 (5 bases). V was pared by 5 bases and J by 2 bases, with 10 bases between. Germline V CDR1 and CDR2: SGHRS, YFSETQ. The CDR3 is 14 amino acids.

The V call is TRBV7-6, the J call TRBJ2-3; 11 bases line up with TRBD2. The CDR3 loop spans 17 amino acids. Germline trimming cut 5 bases from V and 2 bases from J; bases unmatched to any gene: 9. Germline CDR1 reads SGHVS; CDR2 reads FNYEAQ. The CDR3 loop is CASSRIPSGGYTDTQYF. The CDR3 nucleotides are TGTGCCAGCAGCCGAATACCTAGCGGGGGGTACACAGATACGCAGTATTTT.

This clone was observed a few times. The V and J genes are TRBV11-2 and TRBJ1-2; 7 bases are shared with TRBD1. Germline CDR1 is SGHAT and CDR2 is FQNNGV. This CDR3 comprises 18 residues. V gave up 5 bases and J gave up 0 bases; unmatched junction bases: 15. The CDR3 region has the DNA TGTGCCAGCAGCCCCGAACACGACCCGGGACAGACTAACTATGGCTACACCTTC. Translation gives CASSPEHDPGQTNYGYTF. The full variable domain, in which reference TRBV11-2 and TRBJ1-2 provide the parts outside the CDR3, is EAGVAQSPRYKIIEKRQSVAFWCNPISGHATLYWYQQILGQGPKLLIQFQNNGVVDDSQLPKDRFSAERLKGVDSTLKIQPAKLEDSAVYLCASSPEHDPGQTNYGYTFGSGTRLTVV.

This clone was counted between two and nine times. The V gene is TRBV10-3, the J gene TRBJ1-1; TRBD1 agrees at 7 bases. The CDR3 runs 14 residues. Germline V gene lookup returns CDR1 ENHRY and CDR2 SYGVKD. Unmatched junction bases numbered 6, after V lost 7 bases and J lost 1 base. This CDR3 reads CAITRTGENTEAFF. CDR3 bases: TGTGCCATCACCAGGACAGGAGAGAACACTGAAGCTTTCTTT.

Of note for this clone: One end of the junction varies from germline; a read error may be responsible. The chain uses TRBV18 and TRBJ1-4; no firm D call. The CDR3 has 14 amino acids. Germline-derived CDR1 and CDR2 are KGHSH and LQKENI. The CDR3 DNA is TGTGCCAGCTCACCCCCGACAACGAATGAAAAACTGTTTTTT. This gives the protein CASSPPTTNEKLFF.

In its sample, this clone was seen a few times. This chain joins TRBV10-3 and TRBJ1-5, with TRBD1 identical over 7 bases. The CDR3 sequence is 13 residues long. The V segment lost 3 bases and the J segment 6 bases; nucleotides outside the gene matches: 2. Looked up from germline, CDR1 is ENHRY and CDR2 is SYGVKD. CDR3 loop: CAISDQGGQPQHF. The CDR3 coding sequence is TGTGCCATCAGTGACCAGGGGGGTCAGCCCCAGCATTTT.

This chain links TRBV29-1 with TRBJ1-2; the D gene is possibly TRBD1 (5 bases). V was cut by 4 bases and J by 5 bases, with 14 bases left in between. There are 13 residues in the CDR3. Germline V gene lookup returns CDR1 SQVTM and CDR2 ANQGSEA. CDR3: CSVGLRSGYGYTF. In nucleotides, the CDR3 is TGCAGCGTTGGATTGAGGTCAGGGTATGGCTACACCTTC.